This T cell receptor beta chain was profiled in a study of beta chain features in type 1 diabetes. Overall study findings and caveats: The study found fewer insertions and more deletions at VDJ junctions in type 1 diabetes patients.

Comment on this clone: Its antigen is not identified.

Reverse transcription of all isolated RNA meant that expressed TCRB transcripts were sequenced. Assay used: immunoSEQ multiplex PCR; TCRdb lists only in-frame clones, some missing. The sample records hundreds of thousands of clones, 15% to 19% being singletons. CDR1 is SEHNR, CDR2 FQNEAQ, per germline (reference sequence). The J segment lost 0 bases and the V segment lost 9 bases, leaving 16 bases of the junction unmatched. This CDR3 is 17 amino acids long. The sequence was obtained from a man in his late teens or twenties in good health. The chain recombines TRBV7-9 with TRBJ1-1; 7 nucleotides align to TRBD1. The sample taken for sequencing was naive CD4+ T cells from blood. Here the CDR3 reads CASTKNRGRSLNTEAFF. CDR3 nucleotides: TGTGCCAGTACTAAAAACAGGGGCCGATCCCTGAACACTGAAGCTTTCTTT. The whole variable domain, filled in from reference TRBV7-9 and TRBJ1-1, reads DTGVSQNPRHKITKRGQNVTFRCDPISEHNRLYWYRQTLGQGPEFLTYFQNEAQLEKSRLLSDRFSAERPKGSFSTLEIQRTEQGDSAMYLCASTKNRGRSLNTEAFFGQGTRLTVV.